This entry lists 9 T cell receptor beta chains sequenced from one sample in a study of T cells in Graves' hyperthyroidism and ophthalmopathy. RNA transcripts provided the source from which TCR beta CDR3 regions were amplified. The TCR CDR3 was amplified in a first-round RT-PCR using the HTBI primer set. Each CDR3 protein gets one entry after TCRdb re-called the multiplex PCR reads with MiXCR. The sample has 500,000 to 750,000 distinct CDR3 sequences, around 14% seen once. The sequencing sample was made of blood. The receptor set was obtained from a woman in her 30s with Graves' hyperthyroidism.

CDR3 sequence: CASSPPPGQGAKFLVGELFF. The DNA for the CDR3 is TGTGCCAGCAGCCCTCCCCCGGGACAGGGGGCGAAGTTTCTTGTCGGGGAGCTGTTTTTT. V is TRBV7-9 and J is TRBJ2-2; 12 nucleotides align to TRBD1. The CDR3 totals 20 residues. J was trimmed by 7 bases and V by 5 bases; bases with no gene match: 20. Germline lookup yields CDR1 SEHNR and CDR2 FQNEAQ (reference sequence).

In this sample, this clonotype turned up many times. This sequence joins TRBV20-1 and TRBJ2-7; no definite D call. V lost 6 bases, J lost 2 bases, and 11 bases lay in between. The length of the CDR3 is 12 residues. Germline values: CDR1 DFQATT, CDR2 SNEGSKA (reference sequence). In nucleotides, the CDR3 is TGCAGTGCCGCTATTGGGACCTACGAGCAGTACTTC. Encoded protein: CSAAIGTYEQYF.

J is TRBJ1-4 and V is TRBV6-1, with unresolved D. Germline V gene sequence: CDR1 MNHNS, CDR2 SASEGT. CDR3 size: 14 residues. V gave up 6 bases and J gave up 0 bases, with 8 bases separating them. Here the CDR3 reads CASRFRATNEKLFF. The CDR3 bases are TGTGCCAGCAGGTTTCGTGCAACTAATGAAAAACTGTTTTTT.

V usage is TRBV19 and J usage is TRBJ2-5, with D perhaps TRBD2 (5 bases). In germline, CDR1 is LNHDA, CDR2 SQIVND (reference sequence). CDR3 length: 14 amino acids. V gave up 3 bases and J gave up 0 bases, with 8 bases separating them. The CDR3 DNA sequence: TGTGCCAGTAGTATCGGGGTGAACCAAGAGACCCAGTACTTC. It specifies CASSIGVNQETQYF.

This chain links TRBV24-1 with TRBJ1-2; D is unclear. V was clipped by 3 bases and J by 7 bases, with 8 bases between them. There are 12 residues in the CDR3. Per the germline V gene, CDR1 is KGHDR and CDR2 is SFDVKD. CDR3 sequence: CATSDPDTGYTF. The CDR3 DNA reads TGTGCCACCAGTGATCCTGACACTGGCTACACCTTC.

This clonotype was observed a handful of times. V usage is TRBV9 and J usage is TRBJ2-6; maybe TRBD2 (5 bases). Germline-derived CDR1 and CDR2 are SGDLS and YYNGEE. V lost 0 bases and J lost 1, with 14 bases in between. This CDR3 comprises 18 residues. The DNA of the CDR3 is TGTGCCAGCAGCGTAGGAGGATCGGAGGCGTCTGGGGCCAACGTCCTGACTTTC. Translation: CASSVGGSEASGANVLTF.

This clonotype has ten or more counts. CDR3 residues: CASSYSSDASPYEQYF. The CDR3 nucleotides are TGTGCCAGCAGTTACTCGAGCGACGCCTCGCCCTACGAGCAGTACTTC. V and J are TRBV6-5 and TRBJ2-7; D gene uncertain. Germline loops: CDR1 MNHEY, CDR2 SVGAGI. The V and J ends lost 0 bases and 2 bases respectively, with 14 bases between them. The CDR3 length is 16 residues.

This clonotype was counted only a few times. The rearrangement links TRBV27 to TRBJ1-6; 11 bases align to TRBD1. The CDR3 runs to 17 residues. Germline assignment: CDR1 MNHEY and CDR2 SMNVEV (reference sequence). V shed 5 bases, J shed 3 bases, and the junction held 6 bases outside the gene matches. CDR3 DNA sequence: TGTGCCAGCAGTGACTTGGGACAGGGGGGCTATAATTCACCCCTCCACTTT. It is translated as CASSDLGQGGYNSPLHF.

The V gene is TRBV27, the J gene TRBJ1-1; D unclear. This CDR3 comprises 15 residues. Germline loops: CDR1 MNHEY, CDR2 SMNVEV (reference sequence). V shed 4 bases and J shed 0 bases, with 12 bases lying between them. CDR3 sequence reads: CASSYDGELNTEAFF. CDR3 DNA: TGTGCCAGCAGTTACGACGGCGAGCTGAACACTGAAGCTTTCTTT.